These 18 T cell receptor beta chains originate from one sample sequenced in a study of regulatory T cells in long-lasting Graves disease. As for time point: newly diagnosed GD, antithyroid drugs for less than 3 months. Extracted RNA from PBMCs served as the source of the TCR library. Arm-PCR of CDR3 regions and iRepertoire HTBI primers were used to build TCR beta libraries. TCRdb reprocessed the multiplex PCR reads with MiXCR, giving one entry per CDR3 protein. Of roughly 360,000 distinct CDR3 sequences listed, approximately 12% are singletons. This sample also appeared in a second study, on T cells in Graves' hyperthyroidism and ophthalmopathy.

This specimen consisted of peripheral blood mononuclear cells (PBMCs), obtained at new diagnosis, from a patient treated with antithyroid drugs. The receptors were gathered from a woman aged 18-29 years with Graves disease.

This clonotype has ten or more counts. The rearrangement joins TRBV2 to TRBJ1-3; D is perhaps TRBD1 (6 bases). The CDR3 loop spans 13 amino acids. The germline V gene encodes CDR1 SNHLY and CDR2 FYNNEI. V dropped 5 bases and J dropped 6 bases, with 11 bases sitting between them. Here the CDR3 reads CASSTRGPNTIYF. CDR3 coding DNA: TGTGCCAGCAGTACCAGGGGACCAAACACCATATATTTT.

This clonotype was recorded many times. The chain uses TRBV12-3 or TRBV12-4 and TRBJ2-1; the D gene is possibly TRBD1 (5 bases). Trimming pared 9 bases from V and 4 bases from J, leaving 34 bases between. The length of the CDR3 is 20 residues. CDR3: CASRTTQGHSQGYPYNEQFF. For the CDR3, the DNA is TGTGCCAGTCGAACTACTCAAGGACATTCACAAGGGTACCCTTACAATGAGCAGTTCTTC.

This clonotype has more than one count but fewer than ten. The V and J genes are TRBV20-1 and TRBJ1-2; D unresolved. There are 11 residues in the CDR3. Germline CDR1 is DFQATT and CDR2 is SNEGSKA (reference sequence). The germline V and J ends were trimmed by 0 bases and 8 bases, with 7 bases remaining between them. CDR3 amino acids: CSARDPEGYTF. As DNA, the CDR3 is TGCAGTGCTAGAGATCCGGAAGGCTACACCTTC.

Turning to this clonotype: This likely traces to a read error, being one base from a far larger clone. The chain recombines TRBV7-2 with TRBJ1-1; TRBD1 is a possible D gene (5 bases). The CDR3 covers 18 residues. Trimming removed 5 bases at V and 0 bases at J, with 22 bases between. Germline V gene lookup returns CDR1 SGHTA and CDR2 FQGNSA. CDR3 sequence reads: CASSIPPGRGFMNTEAFF. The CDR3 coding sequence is TGTGCCAGCAGCATCCCCCCGGGACGGGGCTTCATGAACACTGAAGCTTTCTTT. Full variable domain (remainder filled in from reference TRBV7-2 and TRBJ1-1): GAGVSQSPSNKVTEKGKDVELRCDPISGHTALYWYRQSLGQGLEFLIYFQGNSAPDKSGLPSDRFSAERTGGSVSTLTIQRTQQEDSAVYLCASSIPPGRGFMNTEAFFGQGTRLTVV.

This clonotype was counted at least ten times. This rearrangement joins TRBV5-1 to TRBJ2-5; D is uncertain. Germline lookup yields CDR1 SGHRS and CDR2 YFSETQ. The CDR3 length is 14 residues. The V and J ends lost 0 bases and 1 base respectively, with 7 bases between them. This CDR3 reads CASSLGRFQETQYF. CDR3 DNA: TGCGCCAGCAGCTTGGGGCGGTTCCAAGAGACCCAGTACTTC.

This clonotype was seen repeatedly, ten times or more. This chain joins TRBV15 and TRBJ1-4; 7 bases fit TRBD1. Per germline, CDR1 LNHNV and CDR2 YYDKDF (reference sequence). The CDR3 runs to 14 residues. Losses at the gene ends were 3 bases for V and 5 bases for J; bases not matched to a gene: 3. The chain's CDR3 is CATSRGQTNEKLFF. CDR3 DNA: TGTGCCACCAGCAGGGGACAGACGAATGAAAAACTGTTTTTT.

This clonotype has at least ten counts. The CDR3: CASSQEIDRFEAFF. DNA for the CDR3: TGCGCCAGCAGCCAAGAGATCGACAGGTTTGAAGCTTTCTTT. The V and J genes are TRBV4-3 and TRBJ1-1; possible D gene TRBD1, 6 bases. This CDR3 spans 14 amino acids. Trimming removed 0 bases from V and 7 bases from J, with 12 bases in between. Germline V gene lookup returns CDR1 LGHNA and CDR2 YSLEER.

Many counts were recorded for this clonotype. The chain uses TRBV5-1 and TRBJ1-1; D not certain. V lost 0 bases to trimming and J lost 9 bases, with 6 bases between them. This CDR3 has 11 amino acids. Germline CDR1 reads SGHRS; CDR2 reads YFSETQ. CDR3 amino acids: CASSLDKQAFF. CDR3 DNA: TGCGCCAGCAGCTTGGACAAACAAGCTTTCTTT.

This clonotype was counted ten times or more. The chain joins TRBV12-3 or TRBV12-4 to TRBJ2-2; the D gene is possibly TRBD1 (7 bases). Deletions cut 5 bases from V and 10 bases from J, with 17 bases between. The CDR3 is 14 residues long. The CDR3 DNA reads TGTGCCAGCAGTGCCATCGACAGGGAGGTGGAGCTGTTTTTT. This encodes CASSAIDREVELFF.

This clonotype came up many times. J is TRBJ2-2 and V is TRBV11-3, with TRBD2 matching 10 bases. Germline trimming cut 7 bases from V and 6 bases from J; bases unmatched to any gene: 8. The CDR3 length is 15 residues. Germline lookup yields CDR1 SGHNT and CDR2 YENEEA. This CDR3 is CASKGSSGSSGELFF. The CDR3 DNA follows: TGTGCCAGCAAGGGGTCTAGCGGGAGTTCCGGGGAGCTGTTTTTT.

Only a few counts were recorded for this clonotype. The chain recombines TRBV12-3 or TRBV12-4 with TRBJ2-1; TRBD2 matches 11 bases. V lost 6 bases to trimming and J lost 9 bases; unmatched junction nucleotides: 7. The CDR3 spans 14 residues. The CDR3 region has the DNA TGTGCCAGCAGATGGGGGACTAGCGGAGGTGAGCAGTTCTTC. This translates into CASRWGTSGGEQFF.

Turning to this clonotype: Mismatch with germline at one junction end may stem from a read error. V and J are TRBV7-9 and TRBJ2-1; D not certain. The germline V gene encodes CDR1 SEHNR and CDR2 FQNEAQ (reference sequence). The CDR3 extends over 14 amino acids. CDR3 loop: CASSPVIPGNEQSF. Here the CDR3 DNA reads TGTGCCAGCAGCCCCGTGATTCCTGGGAATGAGCAGTCCTTC.

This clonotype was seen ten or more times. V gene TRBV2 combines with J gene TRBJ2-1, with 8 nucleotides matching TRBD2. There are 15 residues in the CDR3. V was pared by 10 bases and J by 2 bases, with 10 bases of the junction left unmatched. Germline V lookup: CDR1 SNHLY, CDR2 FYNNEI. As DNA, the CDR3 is TGTGCCACCATTTATGGGCGGGGGGCCTACAATGAGCAGTTCTTC. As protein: CATIYGRGAYNEQFF. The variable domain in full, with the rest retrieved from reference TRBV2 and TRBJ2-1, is EPEVTQTPSHQVTQMGQEVILRCVPISNHLYFYWYRQILGQKVEFLVSFYNNEISEKSEIFDDQFSVERPDGSNFTLKIRSTKLEDSAMYFCATIYGRGAYNEQFFGPGTRLTVL.

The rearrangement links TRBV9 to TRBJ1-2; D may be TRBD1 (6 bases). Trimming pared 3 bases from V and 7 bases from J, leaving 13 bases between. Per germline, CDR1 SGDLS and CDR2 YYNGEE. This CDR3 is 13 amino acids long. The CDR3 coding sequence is TGTGCCAGCAGCGACACAGGGATGGGTGGCTACACCTTC. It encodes CASSDTGMGGYTF.

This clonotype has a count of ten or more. The CDR3 coding sequence is TGCGCCAGCAGACCCCCCTATGGGGACACTGAAGCTTTCTTT. Translating gives CASRPPYGDTEAFF. The genes are TRBV5-1 and TRBJ1-1; no clear D gene. Trimming shortened V by 5 bases and J by 3 bases, and 14 bases separated the two germline ends. The CDR3 covers 14 residues. Per germline, CDR1 SGHRS and CDR2 YFSETQ.

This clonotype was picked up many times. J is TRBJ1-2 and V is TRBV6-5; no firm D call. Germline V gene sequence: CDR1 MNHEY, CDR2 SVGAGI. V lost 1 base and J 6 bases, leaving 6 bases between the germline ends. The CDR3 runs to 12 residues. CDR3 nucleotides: TGTGCCAGCAGTTACTTGGTTCATGGCTACACCTTC. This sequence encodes CASSYLVHGYTF.

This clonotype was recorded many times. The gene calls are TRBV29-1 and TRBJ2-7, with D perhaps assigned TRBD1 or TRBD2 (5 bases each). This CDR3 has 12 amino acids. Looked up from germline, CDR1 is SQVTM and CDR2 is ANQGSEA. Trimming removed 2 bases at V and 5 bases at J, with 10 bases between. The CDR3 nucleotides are TGCAGCGTTGAATGGGGGTTCAACGAGCAGTACTTC. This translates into CSVEWGFNEQYF.

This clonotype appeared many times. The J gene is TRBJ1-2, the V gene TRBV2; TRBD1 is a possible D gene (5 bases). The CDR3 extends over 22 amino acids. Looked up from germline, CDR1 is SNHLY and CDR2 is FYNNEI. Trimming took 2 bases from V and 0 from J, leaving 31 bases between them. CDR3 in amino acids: CASSELGGDLFPADGTNYGYTF. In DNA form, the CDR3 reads TGTGCCAGCAGTGAATTGGGGGGGGATCTCTTCCCCGCTGATGGGACTAACTATGGCTACACCTTC.